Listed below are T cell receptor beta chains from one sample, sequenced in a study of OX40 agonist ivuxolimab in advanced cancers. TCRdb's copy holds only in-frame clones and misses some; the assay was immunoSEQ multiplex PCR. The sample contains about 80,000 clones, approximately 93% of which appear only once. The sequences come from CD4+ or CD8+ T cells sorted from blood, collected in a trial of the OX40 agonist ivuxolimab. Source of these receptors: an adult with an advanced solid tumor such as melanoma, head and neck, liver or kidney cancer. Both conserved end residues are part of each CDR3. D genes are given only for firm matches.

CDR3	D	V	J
CASSQRTSGSPRTDTQYF	TRBD2	TRBV4-1	TRBJ2-3
CASSFMREGQETQYF	TRBD2	TRBV28	TRBJ2-5
CASSQGHALYEQYF	NA	TRBV4-3	TRBJ2-7
CASGSRYEQYF	NA	TRBV2	TRBJ2-7
CASSESLTGKNTEAFF	NA	TRBV2	TRBJ1-1
CAIREPGVGVVETQYF	NA	TRBV10-3	TRBJ2-5
CASSLNVGEDTQYF	NA	TRBV6-5	TRBJ2-3
CASSFFTDTQYF	NA	TRBV7-2	TRBJ2-3
CASSYGSIPTYVQYF	NA	TRBV6-6	TRBJ2-7
CASSIDLITGGSQPQHF	TRBD1	TRBV19	TRBJ1-5
CASRQFSGIRPYEQYF	NA	TRBV12-2	TRBJ2-7
CASSTGLAGGTWGTQYF	TRBD2	TRBV7-9	TRBJ2-5
CASSQSGDNTEAFF	NA	TRBV4-3	TRBJ1-1
CASSSTGGLAVDEQFF	TRBD2	TRBV11-2	TRBJ2-1
CASGNNEQFF	NA	TRBV5-4	TRBJ2-1
CASSVWRGRINEQFF	NA	TRBV11-2	TRBJ2-1
CASSLAGLANSFAPREQYF	TRBD2	TRBV5-5	TRBJ2-7
CASSPPAYEQYF	NA	TRBV5-5	TRBJ2-7
CASSPPGLAFYEQYF	TRBD2	TRBV7-8	TRBJ2-7
CASSITSGISNEQFF	TRBD2	TRBV19	TRBJ2-1
CASYRDTLTDTQYF	NA	TRBV2	TRBJ2-3
CASSVEPDYEQYF	NA	TRBV9	TRBJ2-7
CATLGLSFAFSYEQYF	NA	TRBV19	TRBJ2-7
CASSDRQEPYEQYF	NA	TRBV2	TRBJ2-7
CASSLSRGVGSHEQYF	NA	TRBV5-4	TRBJ2-7
CASTPYSGNTIYF	NA	TRBV6-5	TRBJ1-3
CSFAEAGHGYTF	NA	TRBV29-1	TRBJ1-2
CASTQTVSNQPQHF	NA	TRBV28	TRBJ1-5
CASSLLLATDTQYF	NA	TRBV7-9	TRBJ2-3
CASSPRDTGYGYTF	NA	TRBV4-3	TRBJ1-2
CASSLMWVGTDTQYF	NA	TRBV27	TRBJ2-3
CASSEIYEQFF	NA	TRBV10-2	TRBJ2-1
CASSPGPYEQYF	NA	TRBV27	TRBJ2-7
CASSTGLAENIQYF	TRBD2	TRBV7-8	TRBJ2-4
CSARVGGLTEAFF	NA	TRBV29-1	TRBJ1-1
CASSVAGALSEQYF	NA	TRBV2	TRBJ2-7
CASSSLADQYF	TRBD2	TRBV11-2	TRBJ2-3
CASSLAFGLAGNEQFF	TRBD2	TRBV5-8	TRBJ2-1
CASSSKAGVTPTYEQYF	TRBD2	TRBV13	TRBJ2-7
CASSIGQVVYNEQFF	NA	TRBV19	TRBJ2-1